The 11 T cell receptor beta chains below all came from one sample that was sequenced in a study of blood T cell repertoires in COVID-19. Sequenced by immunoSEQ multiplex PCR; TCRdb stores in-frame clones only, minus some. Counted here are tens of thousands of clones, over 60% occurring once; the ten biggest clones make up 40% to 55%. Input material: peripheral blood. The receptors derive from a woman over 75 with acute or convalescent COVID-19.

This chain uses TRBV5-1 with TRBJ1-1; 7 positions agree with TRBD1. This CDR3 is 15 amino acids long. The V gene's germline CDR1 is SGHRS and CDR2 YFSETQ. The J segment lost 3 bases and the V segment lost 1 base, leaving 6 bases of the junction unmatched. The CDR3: CASSLRQGRDTEAFF. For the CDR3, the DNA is TGCGCCAGCAGCTTGCGACAGGGACGTGACACTGAAGCTTTCTTT.

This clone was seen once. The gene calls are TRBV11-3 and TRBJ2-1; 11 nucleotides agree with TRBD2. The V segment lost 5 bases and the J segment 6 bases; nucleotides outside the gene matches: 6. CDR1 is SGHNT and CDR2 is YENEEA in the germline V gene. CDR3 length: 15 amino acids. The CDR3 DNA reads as TGTGCCAGCAGCGATAGACTAGCGGGGCGCAATGAGCAGTTCTTC. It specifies CASSDRLAGRNEQFF.

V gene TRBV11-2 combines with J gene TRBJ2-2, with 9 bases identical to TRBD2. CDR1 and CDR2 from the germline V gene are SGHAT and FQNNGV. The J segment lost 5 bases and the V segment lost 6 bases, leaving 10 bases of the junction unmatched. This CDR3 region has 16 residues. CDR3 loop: CASSPELAGVTGELFF. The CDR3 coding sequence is TGTGCCAGCAGTCCCGAGTTAGCGGGAGTTACCGGGGAGCTGTTTTTT.

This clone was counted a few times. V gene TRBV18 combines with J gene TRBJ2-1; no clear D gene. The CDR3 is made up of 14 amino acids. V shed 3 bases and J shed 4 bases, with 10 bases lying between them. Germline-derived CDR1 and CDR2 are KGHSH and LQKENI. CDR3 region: CASSPPSTYNEQFF. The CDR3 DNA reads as TGTGCCAGCTCACCTCCCTCCACTTACAATGAGCAGTTCTTC. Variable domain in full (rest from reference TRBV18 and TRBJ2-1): NAGVMQNPRHLVRRRGQEARLRCSPMKGHSHVYWYRQLPEEGLKFMVYLQKENIIDESGMPKERFSAEFPKEGPSILRIQQVVRGDSAAYFCASSPPSTYNEQFFGPGTRLTVL.

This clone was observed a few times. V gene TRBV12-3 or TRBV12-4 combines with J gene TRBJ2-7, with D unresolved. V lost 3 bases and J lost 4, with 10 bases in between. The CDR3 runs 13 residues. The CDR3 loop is CASSFTSGYEQYF. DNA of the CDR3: TGTGCCAGCAGTTTTACGTCAGGTTACGAGCAGTACTTC.

The chain's CDR3 is CASSALESGVDSPLHF. The DNA for the CDR3 is TGTGCCAGCAGCGCCCTAGAGTCAGGGGTCGACTCACCCCTCCACTTT. V and J are TRBV9 and TRBJ1-6; tentative D call: TRBD1 (6 bases). The V end lost 3 bases, the J end lost 10 bases, and 20 bases lay between the germline ends. The germline CDR1 and CDR2 sequences are SGDLS and YYNGEE. CDR3 length: 16 amino acids.

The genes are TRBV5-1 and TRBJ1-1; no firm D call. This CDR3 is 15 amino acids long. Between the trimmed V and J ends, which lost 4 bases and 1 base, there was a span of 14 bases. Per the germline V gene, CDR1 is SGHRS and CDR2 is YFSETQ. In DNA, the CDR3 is TGCGCCAGCAGCCCCCTATCTCTCGGGAACACTGAAGCTTTCTTT. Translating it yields CASSPLSLGNTEAFF.

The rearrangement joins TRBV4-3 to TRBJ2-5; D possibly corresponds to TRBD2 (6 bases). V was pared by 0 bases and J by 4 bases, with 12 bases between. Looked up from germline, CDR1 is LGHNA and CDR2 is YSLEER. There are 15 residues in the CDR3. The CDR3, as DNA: TGCGCCAGCAGCCAAGATATTGGAGGGACAGAGACCCAGTACTTC. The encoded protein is CASSQDIGGTETQYF.

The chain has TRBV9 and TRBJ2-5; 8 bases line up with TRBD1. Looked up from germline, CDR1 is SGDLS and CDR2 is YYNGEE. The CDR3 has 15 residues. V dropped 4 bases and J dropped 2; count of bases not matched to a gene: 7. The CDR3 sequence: CASSQRTGQQETQYF. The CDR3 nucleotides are TGTGCCAGCAGCCAAAGGACAGGGCAACAAGAGACCCAGTACTTC.

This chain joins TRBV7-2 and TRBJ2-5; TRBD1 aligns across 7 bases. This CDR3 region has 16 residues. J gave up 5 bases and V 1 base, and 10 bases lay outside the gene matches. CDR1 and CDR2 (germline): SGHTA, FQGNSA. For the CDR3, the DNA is TGTGCCAGCAGCTTAGAATCTTCAGGGGGTAGGGAGACCCAGTACTTC. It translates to CASSLESSGGRETQYF.

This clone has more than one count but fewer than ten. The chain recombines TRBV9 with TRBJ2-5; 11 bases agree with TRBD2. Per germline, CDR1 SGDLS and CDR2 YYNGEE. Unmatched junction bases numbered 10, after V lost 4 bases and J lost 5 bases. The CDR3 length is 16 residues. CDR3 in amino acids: CASSSSLAGGFETQYF. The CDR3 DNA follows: TGTGCCAGCAGCTCCTCATTAGCGGGGGGGTTTGAGACCCAGTACTTC. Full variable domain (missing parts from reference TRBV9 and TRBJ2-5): DSGVTQTPKHLITATGQRVTLRCSPRSGDLSVYWYQQSLDQGLQFLIQYYNGEERAKGNILERFSAQQFPDLHSELNLSSLELGDSALYFCASSSSLAGGFETQYFGPGTRLLVL.